This T cell receptor beta chain is from a study of CD4 T cells in relation to SARS-CoV-2 and coronaviruses. Findings and limits, study-wide: Around two thirds of donors had memory CD4+ clonotypes crossrecognizing SARS-CoV-2 and common cold coronavirus spike.

The CDR3 has 14 residues. V was trimmed by 6 bases and J by 0 bases, leaving 8 bases between them. The germline CDR1 and CDR2 sequences are SNHLY and FYNNEI. In regard to this clone: Antigen unknown.

Before the COVID-19 pandemic, during about 2011-2019, CD4+ T cells were taken from unexposed donors. Profiled with immunoSEQ multiplex PCR; TCRdb holds only in-frame clones, not every one. The sample includes some 70,000 clones, 80% to 95% of them seen just once. The V and J genes are TRBV2 and TRBJ2-2; D is uncertain. Sequenced sample: naive CD4+ T cells from PBMCs. Subset here: naive CD4+ T cells isolated by negative enrichment. The sequence came from a human donor in good health. The CDR3, as DNA: TGTGCCAGCAGCGTCCAGACGAACACCGGGGAGCTGTTTTTT. Translating gives CASSVQTNTGELFF.